Described below is a single T cell receptor beta chain sequence and its context. This sample was taken from a study of blood T cell repertoires in COVID-19. Study overall: In each case, the material was cDNA or gDNA derived from T cells, B-cell-depleted T cells, or PBMCs.

Authors' analysis steps: Estimation of nucleated cell counts was performed using reference gene primer amplification. Using immunoSEQ multiplex PCR, the repertoire was profiled, and TCRdb retains in-frame clones only, with some absent. V, J and clone size reflect that table, while D and trimming were determined from the DNA. The data hold about 35,000 clones, with roughly four fifths observed a single time. The CDR3 is made up of 15 amino acids. Per germline, CDR1 LGHDT and CDR2 YNNKEL (reference sequence). The junction had 3 bases not matched to a gene; V was cut back by 1 base and J by 6 bases. Material for sequencing was peripheral blood. The sequence was obtained from a man aged 45-60 years with acute or convalescent COVID-19. The V and J genes are TRBV3-1 (or the pseudogene TRBV3-2) and TRBJ2-3; the match to TRBD2 covers 11 bases. The CDR3 DNA follows: TGTGCCAGCAGCCAAGGGTCTAGCGGGAGGGATACGCAGTATTTT. Translating it yields CASSQGSSGRDTQYF.